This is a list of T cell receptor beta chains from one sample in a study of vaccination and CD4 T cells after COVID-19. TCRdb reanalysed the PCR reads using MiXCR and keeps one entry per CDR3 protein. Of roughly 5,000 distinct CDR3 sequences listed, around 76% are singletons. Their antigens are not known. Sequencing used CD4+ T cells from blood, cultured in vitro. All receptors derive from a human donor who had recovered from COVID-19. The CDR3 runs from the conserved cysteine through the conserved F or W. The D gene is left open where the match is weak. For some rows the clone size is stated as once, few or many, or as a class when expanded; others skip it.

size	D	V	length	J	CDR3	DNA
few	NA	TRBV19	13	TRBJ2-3	CASSNLVTDTQYF	TGTGCCAGTAGTAATCTAGTGACAGATACGCAGTATTTT
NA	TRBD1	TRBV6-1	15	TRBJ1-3	CASSVDRGTGNTIYF	TGTGCCAGCAGTGTCGACAGGGGGACTGGAAACACCATATATTTT
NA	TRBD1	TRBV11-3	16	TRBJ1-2	CASSLEGRGGVYGYTF	TGTGCCAGCAGCTTAGAAGGGAGAGGGGGCGTCTATGGCTACACCTTC
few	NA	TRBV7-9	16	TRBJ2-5	CASSLAGGTTRGTQYF	TGTGCCAGCAGCTTAGCCGGGGGAACTACAAGGGGGACCCAGTACTTC
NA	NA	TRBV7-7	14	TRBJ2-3	CASSPAPVTDTQYF	TGTGCTAGCAGCCCGGCTCCCGTCACAGATACGCAGTATTTT
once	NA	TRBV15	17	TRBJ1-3	CATSREQVKSSGNTIYF	TGTGCCACCAGCAGGGAACAAGTGAAGAGCTCTGGAAACACCATATATTTT
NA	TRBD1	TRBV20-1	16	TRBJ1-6	CSARYVTGANNSPLHF	TGCAGTGCTAGATATGTCACAGGGGCCAATAATTCACCCCTCCACTTT
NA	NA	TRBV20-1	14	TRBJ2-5	CSVGKGGRQETQYF	TGCAGTGTAGGGAAAGGAGGCCGCCAAGAGACCCAGTACTTC
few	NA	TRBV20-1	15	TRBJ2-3	CSAKNPRASTDTQYF	TGCAGTGCCAAAAACCCCAGGGCTAGCACAGATACGCAGTATTTT
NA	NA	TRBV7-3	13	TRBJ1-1	CASSLNGNTEAFF	TGTGCCAGCAGCTTAAACGGGAACACTGAAGCTTTCTTT
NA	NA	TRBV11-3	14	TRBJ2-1	CASSLLLQRNEQFF	TGTGCCAGCAGCTTACTCCTGCAACGCAATGAGCAGTTCTTC
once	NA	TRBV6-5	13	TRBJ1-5	CASSWGGNQPQHF	TGTGCCAGCAGTTGGGGCGGTAATCAGCCCCAGCATTTT
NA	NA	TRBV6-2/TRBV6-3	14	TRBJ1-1	CASSWEGGNTEAFF	TGTGCCAGCAGTTGGGAGGGGGGGAACACTGAAGCTTTCTTT
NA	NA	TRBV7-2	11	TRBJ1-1	CASSFGVEAFF	TGTGCCAGCAGCTTTGGCGTAGAAGCTTTCTTT
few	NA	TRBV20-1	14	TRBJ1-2	CSARTPGYNYGYTF	TGCAGTGCCAGGACACCCGGCTATAACTATGGCTACACCTTC
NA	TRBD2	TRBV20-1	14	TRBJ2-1	CSARRRERFDEQFF	TGCAGTGCTAGAAGGCGGGAGAGGTTTGATGAGCAGTTCTTC
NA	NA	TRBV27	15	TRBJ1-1	CASSLSGGWGTEAFF	TGTGCCAGCAGTTTATCGGGGGGGTGGGGCACTGAAGCTTTCTTT
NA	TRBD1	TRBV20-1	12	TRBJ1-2	CSASGQGYGYTF	TGCAGTGCCAGCGGACAGGGATATGGCTACACCTTC
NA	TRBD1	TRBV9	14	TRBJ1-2	CASSVNRQGHGYTF	TGTGCCAGCAGCGTAAACCGACAGGGTCATGGCTACACCTTC
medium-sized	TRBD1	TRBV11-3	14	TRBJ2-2	CASSSGTVLGELFF	TGTGCCAGCAGCTCGGGGACAGTCTTGGGGGAGCTGTTTTTT
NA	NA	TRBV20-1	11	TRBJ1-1	CSASGEAEAFF	TGCAGTGCTAGCGGAGAAGCTGAAGCTTTCTTT
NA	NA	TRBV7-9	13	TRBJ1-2	CASSFQGNYGYTF	TGTGCCAGCAGCTTCCAGGGTAACTATGGCTACACCTTC
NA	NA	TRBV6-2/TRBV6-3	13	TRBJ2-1	CASLPLDVDEQFF	TGTGCCAGCCTCCCCCTGGATGTCGATGAGCAGTTCTTC
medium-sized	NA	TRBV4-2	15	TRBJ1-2	CASSQEAGSNYGYTF	TGTGCCAGCAGCCAAGAGGCAGGTTCGAACTATGGCTACACCTTC
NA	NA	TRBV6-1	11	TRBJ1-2	CASDSRYRYTF	TGTGCCAGCGATAGCCGCTATCGCTACACCTTC
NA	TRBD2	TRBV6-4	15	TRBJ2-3	CASSVAGGATDTQYF	TGTGCCAGCAGTGTAGCGGGAGGCGCCACAGATACGCAGTATTTT
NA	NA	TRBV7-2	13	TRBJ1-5	CASSLEGTRPQHF	TGTGCCAGCAGCTTAGAAGGGACCAGGCCCCAGCATTTT
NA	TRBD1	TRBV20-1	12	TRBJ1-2	CSARLQGGNYTF	TGCAGTGCTAGATTACAGGGGGGAAACTACACCTTC
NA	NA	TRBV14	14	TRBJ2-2	CASSPLRATGELFF	TGTGCCAGCAGCCCCCTCCGGGCCACCGGGGAGCTGTTTTTT
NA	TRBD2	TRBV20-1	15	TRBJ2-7	CSASRSGDLWGEQYF	TGCAGTGCTAGCCGGAGCGGGGACCTCTGGGGAGAGCAGTACTTC
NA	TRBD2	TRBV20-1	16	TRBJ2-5	CSASPRGAGGPETQYF	TGCAGTGCTAGCCCACGCGGTGCGGGGGGGCCTGAGACCCAGTACTTC
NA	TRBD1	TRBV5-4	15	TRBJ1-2	CASSLRTGSYDRYTF	TGTGCCAGCAGCTTAAGGACAGGGTCCTATGATCGCTACACCTTC
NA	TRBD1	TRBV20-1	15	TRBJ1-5	CSARTGGGDGQPQHF	TGCAGTGCCAGGACAGGGGGCGGAGATGGTCAGCCCCAGCATTTT
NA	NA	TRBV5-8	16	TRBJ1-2	CASNSGHPGDNYGYTF	TGTGCCAGCAACTCCGGACACCCGGGGGACAACTATGGCTACACCTTC
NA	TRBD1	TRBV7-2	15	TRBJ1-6	CASSEGQGKYSPLHF	TGTGCCAGCAGCGAGGGACAGGGGAAGTATTCACCCCTCCACTTT
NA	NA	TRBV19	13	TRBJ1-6	CASSPNGQSPLHF	TGTGCCAGTAGTCCCAATGGTCAATCACCCCTCCACTTT
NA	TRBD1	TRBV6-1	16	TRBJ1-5	CASRDDRGAIVQPQHF	TGTGCCAGCAGGGACGACAGGGGAGCCATCGTCCAGCCCCAGCATTTT
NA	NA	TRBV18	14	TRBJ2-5	CASSPVGSKETQYF	TGTGCCAGCTCACCAGTGGGGTCTAAAGAGACCCAGTACTTC
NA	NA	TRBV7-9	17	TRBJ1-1	CASSPELTVSLNTEAFF	TGTGCCAGCAGCCCTGAATTAACAGTCTCCTTGAACACTGAAGCTTTCTTT
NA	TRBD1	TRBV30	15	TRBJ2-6	CAWGTGGGGANVLTF	TGTGCCTGGGGGACAGGGGGCGGTGGGGCCAACGTCCTGACTTTC
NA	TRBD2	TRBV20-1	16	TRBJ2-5	CSATWTSGSVWETQYF	TGCAGTGCTACCTGGACTAGCGGGAGTGTGTGGGAGACCCAGTACTTC
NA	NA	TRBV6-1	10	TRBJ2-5	CATPPETQYF	TGTGCCACTCCCCCGGAGACCCAGTACTTC
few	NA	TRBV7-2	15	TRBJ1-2	CASSAQGQFSAGYTF	TGTGCCAGCAGCGCACAGGGCCAATTTTCGGCTGGCTACACCTTC